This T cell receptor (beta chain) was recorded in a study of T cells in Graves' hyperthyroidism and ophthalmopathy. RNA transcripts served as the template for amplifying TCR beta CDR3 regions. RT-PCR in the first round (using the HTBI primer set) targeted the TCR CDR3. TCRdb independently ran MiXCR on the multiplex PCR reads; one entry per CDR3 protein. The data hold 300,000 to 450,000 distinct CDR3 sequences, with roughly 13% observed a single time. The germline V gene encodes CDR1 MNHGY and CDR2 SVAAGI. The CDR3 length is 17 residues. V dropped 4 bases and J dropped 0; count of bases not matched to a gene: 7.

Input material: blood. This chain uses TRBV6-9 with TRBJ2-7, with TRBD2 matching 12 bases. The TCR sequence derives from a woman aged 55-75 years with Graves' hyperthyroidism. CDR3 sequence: CASSSRTSGVRSYEQYF. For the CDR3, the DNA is TGTGCCAGCAGTTCAAGGACTAGCGGGGTCCGCTCCTACGAGCAGTACTTC.